The TCR beta chain under discussion was sequenced for a study of shared clonotypes between healthy human individuals. Looking at the study overall: CD4 naive and CD4 memory each took three plates per donor, while CD8 naive took two and CD8 memory one.

Donors were healthy HIV-negative adults without recent acute infections or vaccinations. Donors were Caucasian adults residing in Nashville, Tennessee, USA. The CDR3 totals 15 residues. V shed 3 bases, J shed 6 bases, and the junction held 5 bases outside the gene matches. Per the germline V gene, CDR1 is SGHTA and CDR2 is FQGNSA. Findings of the study overall: Relative to memory subsets, naive subsets generally showed larger estimated richness.

Regarding this clone: Its specificity is not known.

Assay: immunoSEQ multiplex PCR; the TCRdb copy retains only in-frame clones and omits some. The sample has around 2.1 million clones; almost 96% are singletons. The specimen was naive CD4+ T cells sorted from blood. Subset here: CD45RA+ positively selected. The gene calls are TRBV7-2 and TRBJ2-1; 10 bases are shared with TRBD2. This clonotype originated in a man aged 18 to 29 in good health. CDR3 DNA: TGTGCCAGCAGCTTCTGGCTAGCGGGAGCCAATGAGCAGTTCTTC. It is translated as CASSFWLAGANEQFF.